The sequence of this T cell receptor (beta chain) was determined in a study of blood T cell repertoires in COVID-19. About the research overall: Spain, Italy and the United States supplied samples that represented acute and convalescent COVID-19. T cells, B-cell-depleted T cells, or PBMCs provided the cDNA or gDNA that served as material.

In the authors' methods: By means of reference gene primer amplification, nucleated cell counts were estimated. Method: immunoSEQ multiplex PCR; TCRdb's copy keeps in-frame clones and lacks some. V, J and clone size are those of that table, while D and trimming were read from the DNA. Altogether roughly 42,000 clones are present, 70% to 90% being singletons, with the ten largest covering around 4.7%. After removal of 3 bases from V and 1 base from J, the junction contained 11 bases not matched to a gene. Germline V gene sequence: CDR1 GTSNPN, CDR2 SVGIG (reference sequence). This CDR3 is built from 17 residues.

The V call is TRBV30, the J call TRBJ1-3, with 8 bases identical to TRBD1. This receptor was taken from a man in his sixties with acute or convalescent COVID-19. The sequencing sample was made of peripheral blood. The CDR3 spells CAWRRRTGQSSGNTIYF. CDR3 coding DNA: TGTGCCTGGAGGAGACGGACAGGGCAGTCTTCTGGAAACACCATATATTTT.